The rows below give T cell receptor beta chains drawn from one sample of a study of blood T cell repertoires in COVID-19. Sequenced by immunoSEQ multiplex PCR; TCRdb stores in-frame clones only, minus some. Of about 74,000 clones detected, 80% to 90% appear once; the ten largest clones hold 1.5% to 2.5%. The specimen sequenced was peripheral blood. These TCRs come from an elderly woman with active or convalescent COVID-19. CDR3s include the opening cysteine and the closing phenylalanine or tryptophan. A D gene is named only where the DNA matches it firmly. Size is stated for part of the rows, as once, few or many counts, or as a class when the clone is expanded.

CDR3 DNA: TGTGCCAGCAGGCCCGACAGGGAGAGAACAGATACGCAGTATTTT
CDR3 protein: CASRPDRERTDTQYF
V gene: TRBV2
clone size: .
J gene: TRBJ2-3
D gene: TRBD1

CDR3 DNA: TGTGCCAGCAGCTCACTCACATTTATTGGACTAGCGGGAAATGAGCAGTTCTTC
CDR3 protein: CASSSLTFIGLAGNEQFF
V gene: TRBV11-3
clone size: few
J gene: TRBJ2-1
D gene: TRBD2

CDR3 DNA: TGTGCCACCAGCAGAGATTCACGGGGCTACACCTTC
CDR3 protein: CATSRDSRGYTF
V gene: TRBV15
clone size: .
J gene: TRBJ1-2
D gene: .

CDR3 DNA: TGTGCCAGCAGTGAAGGGGCAGGGGCTAACTATGGCTACACCTTC
CDR3 protein: CASSEGAGANYGYTF
V gene: TRBV6-1
clone size: .
J gene: TRBJ1-2
D gene: .

CDR3 DNA: TGTGCCAGCAGTGAGGTCCCAGGGTACAATGAGCAGTTCTTC
CDR3 protein: CASSEVPGYNEQFF
V gene: TRBV6-4
clone size: .
J gene: TRBJ2-1
D gene: .

CDR3 DNA: TGTGCCAGCAGCCCCCGGGGGAGGAGAAACTATGGCTACACCTTC
CDR3 protein: CASSPRGRRNYGYTF
V gene: TRBV9
clone size: .
J gene: TRBJ1-2
D gene: .

CDR3 DNA: TGCGCCAGCAGCCAAGGGACAGGGGGCGACTATGGCTACACCTTC
CDR3 protein: CASSQGTGGDYGYTF
V gene: TRBV4-3
clone size: once
J gene: TRBJ1-2
D gene: TRBD1

CDR3 DNA: TGTGCCAGCAGCCCGACAGAGAACACTGAAGCTTTCTTT
CDR3 protein: CASSPTENTEAFF
V gene: TRBV7-3
clone size: .
J gene: TRBJ1-1
D gene: .

CDR3 DNA: TGTGCCAGCAAGGAGAGGGCCCGGGGCTATGGCTACACCTTC
CDR3 protein: CASKERARGYGYTF
V gene: TRBV2
clone size: once
J gene: TRBJ1-2
D gene: .

CDR3 DNA: TGCGCCAGCAGCCAAGATTGGGCAGGGGCGGGAGAGACCCAGTACTTC
CDR3 protein: CASSQDWAGAGETQYF
V gene: TRBV4-1
clone size: .
J gene: TRBJ2-5
D gene: .

CDR3 DNA: TGTGCCAGCAGTTACAGGGGTCAGTCACCCCTCCACTTT
CDR3 protein: CASSYRGQSPLHF
V gene: TRBV6-5
clone size: .
J gene: TRBJ1-6
D gene: .

CDR3 DNA: TGTGCCAGCAGTTACTCGGGGACAGGGGGCGAAAAACTGTTTTTT
CDR3 protein: CASSYSGTGGEKLFF
V gene: TRBV6-5
clone size: .
J gene: TRBJ1-4
D gene: TRBD1

CDR3 DNA: TGTGCCAGCAGTCCGGACAGGGCCTATGGCTACACCTTC
CDR3 protein: CASSPDRAYGYTF
V gene: TRBV11-3
clone size: .
J gene: TRBJ1-2
D gene: TRBD1

CDR3 DNA: TGTGCCAGTACCATTCGGGTCGACAGGGCGAATCAGCCCCAGCATTTT
CDR3 protein: CASTIRVDRANQPQHF
V gene: TRBV19
clone size: .
J gene: TRBJ1-5
D gene: TRBD1

CDR3 DNA: TGTGCCAGCAGCCCCGGGACAGGGCGCACTGAAGCTTTCTTT
CDR3 protein: CASSPGTGRTEAFF
V gene: TRBV7-3
clone size: .
J gene: TRBJ1-1
D gene: TRBD1

CDR3 DNA: TGCAGCGTTGCCCGGACTAGCGGGGGGCCGGGAGAGACCCAGTACTTC
CDR3 protein: CSVARTSGGPGETQYF
V gene: TRBV29-1
clone size: .
J gene: TRBJ2-5
D gene: TRBD2

CDR3 DNA: TGTGCCAGCAAGTCGGACAGGGGGAACACCGGGGAGCTGTTTTTT
CDR3 protein: CASKSDRGNTGELFF
V gene: TRBV6-5
clone size: .
J gene: TRBJ2-2
D gene: TRBD1

CDR3 DNA: TGCAGCGTTGAAAATACAGTGAACACTGAAGCTTTCTTT
CDR3 protein: CSVENTVNTEAFF
V gene: TRBV29-1
clone size: once
J gene: TRBJ1-1
D gene: .

CDR3 DNA: TGTGCCAGCAGCTCAAATAACTATGGCTACACCTTC
CDR3 protein: CASSSNNYGYTF
V gene: TRBV7-2
clone size: .
J gene: TRBJ1-2
D gene: .

CDR3 DNA: TGTGCCAGCAGACGGGACAGGGGAACGGGCACCATATATTTT
CDR3 protein: CASRRDRGTGTIYF
V gene: TRBV6-5
clone size: .
J gene: TRBJ1-3
D gene: TRBD1

CDR3 DNA: TGTGCCAGCAGACCGGACAGCTACGAGCAGTACTTC
CDR3 protein: CASRPDSYEQYF
V gene: TRBV11-2
clone size: .
J gene: TRBJ2-7
D gene: .

CDR3 DNA: TGTGCCAGCTCACCACCTTTTGGGACAGGGTATAATGAGCAGTTCTTC
CDR3 protein: CASSPPFGTGYNEQFF
V gene: TRBV18
clone size: .
J gene: TRBJ2-1
D gene: TRBD1

CDR3 DNA: TGTGCCAGCAGCTGGGAGGGGATTAGGGAGCTGTTTTTT
CDR3 protein: CASSWEGIRELFF
V gene: TRBV5-5
clone size: few
J gene: TRBJ2-2
D gene: TRBD2

CDR3 DNA: TGTGCCAGCAGCTCACAGGGGGCCAGCAATCAGCCCCAGCATTTT
CDR3 protein: CASSSQGASNQPQHF
V gene: TRBV7-8
clone size: once
J gene: TRBJ1-5
D gene: TRBD1

CDR3 DNA: TGCGCCAGCAGCTTCACAGGGGGCGCATCCGCGGAAGCTTTCTTT
CDR3 protein: CASSFTGGASAEAFF
V gene: TRBV5-1
clone size: .
J gene: TRBJ1-1
D gene: TRBD1

CDR3 DNA: TGTGCTAGTGCGGGACAGCCTAATGAAAAACTGTTTTTT
CDR3 protein: CASAGQPNEKLFF
V gene: TRBV12-5
clone size: .
J gene: TRBJ1-4
D gene: TRBD1

CDR3 DNA: TGTGCCAGCAGCTTCAGGGGCCGAGAAGCAGATACGCAGTATTTT
CDR3 protein: CASSFRGREADTQYF
V gene: TRBV7-8
clone size: .
J gene: TRBJ2-3
D gene: .

CDR3 DNA: TGTGCCAGCAGTAGGGACACTGACTATGGCTACACCTTC
CDR3 protein: CASSRDTDYGYTF
V gene: TRBV2
clone size: .
J gene: TRBJ1-2
D gene: .

CDR3 DNA: TGCGCCAGCCGACTAGCGGGAAACAACACCGGGGAGCTGTTTTTT
CDR3 protein: CASRLAGNNTGELFF
V gene: TRBV10-1
clone size: .
J gene: TRBJ2-2
D gene: TRBD2

CDR3 DNA: TGTGCCAGCAGTCCCCGCGGGAGGGGCTATAATTCACCCCTCCACTTT
CDR3 protein: CASSPRGRGYNSPLHF
V gene: TRBV27
clone size: .
J gene: TRBJ1-6
D gene: .

CDR3 DNA: TGTGCCAGCAGTTACCCCGGGGGTGAAACTAATGAAAAACTGTTTTTT
CDR3 protein: CASSYPGGETNEKLFF
V gene: TRBV6-6
clone size: .
J gene: TRBJ1-4
D gene: .

CDR3 DNA: TGTGCCAGCAGCCAAGTTCTGGGGGCCACTGAAGCTTTCTTT
CDR3 protein: CASSQVLGATEAFF
V gene: TRBV14
clone size: .
J gene: TRBJ1-1
D gene: .

CDR3 DNA: TGTGCCAGCAGCCACGGGACAGGCGACTCCTACGAGCAGTACTTC
CDR3 protein: CASSHGTGDSYEQYF
V gene: TRBV3-1/TRBV3-2
clone size: .
J gene: TRBJ2-7
D gene: TRBD1

CDR3 DNA: TGTGCCAGCAGCTTAAGTTGGAGCGGGAGGTATCGCGAGCAGTACTTC
CDR3 protein: CASSLSWSGRYREQYF
V gene: TRBV11-3
clone size: once
J gene: TRBJ2-7
D gene: TRBD2

CDR3 DNA: TGTGCCAGCAGCTTACTGAGGTTAGGCGGGAGGGCGTCAGATACGCAGTATTTT
CDR3 protein: CASSLLRLGGRASDTQYF
V gene: TRBV7-6
clone size: .
J gene: TRBJ2-3
D gene: TRBD2

CDR3 DNA: TGTGCCAGCTCACCTCGACAGGAGAACCTCTACGAGCAGTACTTC
CDR3 protein: CASSPRQENLYEQYF
V gene: TRBV18
clone size: .
J gene: TRBJ2-7
D gene: .

CDR3 DNA: TGTGCCACCACGGAGAGCGGACTCAATCAGCCCCAGCATTTT
CDR3 protein: CATTESGLNQPQHF
V gene: TRBV10-3
clone size: .
J gene: TRBJ1-5
D gene: .

CDR3 DNA: TGTGCCAGCAGCGTCTCCGCGGGAGGGCCTTACGAGCAGTACTTC
CDR3 protein: CASSVSAGGPYEQYF
V gene: TRBV12-1
clone size: .
J gene: TRBJ2-7
D gene: .

CDR3 DNA: TGTGCCAGCAGTTATTCCGGGACGACAGGGGTCCTACCCCAGCATTTT
CDR3 protein: CASSYSGTTGVLPQHF
V gene: TRBV7-2
clone size: .
J gene: TRBJ1-5
D gene: TRBD1

CDR3 DNA: TGTGCCAGCAGTTTAAACGGGGAGGGGGAGCTGTTTTTT
CDR3 protein: CASSLNGEGELFF
V gene: TRBV12-3/TRBV12-4
clone size: .
J gene: TRBJ2-2
D gene: .

CDR3 DNA: TGTGCCAGCAGTTTTCCAGGGGATTCACCCCTCCACTTT
CDR3 protein: CASSFPGDSPLHF
V gene: TRBV28
clone size: .
J gene: TRBJ1-6
D gene: .

CDR3 DNA: TGTGCCAGCAGCGGCGGGCCCTCCTACGAGCAGTACTTC
CDR3 protein: CASSGGPSYEQYF
V gene: TRBV5-6
clone size: .
J gene: TRBJ2-7
D gene: .

CDR3 DNA: TGCAGCGTCCGACAGGGGCACCATTACACTGAAGCTTTCTTT
CDR3 protein: CSVRQGHHYTEAFF
V gene: TRBV29-1
clone size: .
J gene: TRBJ1-1
D gene: TRBD1

CDR3 DNA: TGTGCCAGCAGTGAGGGCGCAACCTCTAATGAAAAACTGTTTTTT
CDR3 protein: CASSEGATSNEKLFF
V gene: TRBV2
clone size: .
J gene: TRBJ1-4
D gene: .

CDR3 DNA: TGTGCCATCAGTGGGACAGGGGGAAACTATGGCTACACCTTC
CDR3 protein: CAISGTGGNYGYTF
V gene: TRBV10-3
clone size: .
J gene: TRBJ1-2
D gene: TRBD1

CDR3 DNA: TGCGCCAGCAGCCAAGATTGGCAGTCGCAGCCCCAGCATTTT
CDR3 protein: CASSQDWQSQPQHF
V gene: TRBV4-1
clone size: .
J gene: TRBJ1-5
D gene: .

CDR3 DNA: TGTGCCAGCAGCCGTGGACAGGGGGCGCTTGAGACCCAGTACTTC
CDR3 protein: CASSRGQGALETQYF
V gene: TRBV5-6
clone size: .
J gene: TRBJ2-5
D gene: TRBD1

CDR3 DNA: TGTGCCAGCAGCCAGGGGTTGCAACAGCCCCAGCATTTT
CDR3 protein: CASSQGLQQPQHF
V gene: TRBV11-2
clone size: .
J gene: TRBJ1-5
D gene: .

CDR3 DNA: TGTGCCAGCAGCGACGAGGGTAATCAGCCCCAGCATTTT
CDR3 protein: CASSDEGNQPQHF
V gene: TRBV9
clone size: .
J gene: TRBJ1-5
D gene: .

CDR3 DNA: TGCGCCAGCAGCCAAGAGGGCTTAGATACGCAGTATTTT
CDR3 protein: CASSQEGLDTQYF
V gene: TRBV4-3
clone size: .
J gene: TRBJ2-3
D gene: .